The 25 T cell receptor beta chains listed next were all sequenced from one sample in a study of cytomegalovirus exposure and HLA in healthy donors. It was with 60 Vbeta and 13 Jbeta primers that the PCR ran. Sequencing used immunoSEQ multiplex PCR; TCRdb keeps in-frame clones, though not all of them. The sample records around 300,000 clones, approximately 90% being singletons. Sequenced sample: PBMCs. The receptor set was obtained from a woman under 30 in good health and CMV-seronegative.

This clone was picked up one time. The same CDR3 is also encoded by other DNA sequences in this sample. This chain connects TRBV19 to TRBJ1-2; 7 positions match TRBD1. CDR3 length: 14 residues. Germline V gene lookup returns CDR1 LNHDA and CDR2 SQIVND (reference sequence). Losses at the gene ends were 7 bases for V and 4 bases for J; bases not matched to a gene: 9. CDR3 DNA: TGTGCCAGTACCTTGACAGGGTCTTCCTATGGCTACACCTTC. Translating it yields CASTLTGSSYGYTF.

This clone has just one count. The V call is TRBV6-1, the J call TRBJ1-1; the D is unclear. CDR1 MNHNS and CDR2 SASEGT come from the germline V gene. The CDR3 has 14 amino acids. The V gene lost 1 base and the J gene lost 0 bases, with 6 bases spanning the gap. The CDR3 bases are TGTGCCAGCAGTGAAGGGAGTTTGAACACTGAAGCTTTCTTT. It codes for CASSEGSLNTEAFF.

V gene TRBV6-5 combines with J gene TRBJ1-2, with D possibly matching TRBD1 (6 bases). Germline V gene data show CDR1 as MNHEY and CDR2 as SVGAGI. The CDR3 is 14 amino acids. V dropped 0 bases and J dropped 3 bases, with 8 bases sitting between them. The CDR3 DNA is TGTGCCAGCAGTTACTCACAGGGATACTATGGCTACACCTTC. This encodes CASSYSQGYYGYTF.

The V call is TRBV2, the J call TRBJ1-1, with 7 bases matching TRBD1. Looked up from germline, CDR1 is SNHLY and CDR2 is FYNNEI. The ends lost 6 bases at V and 5 bases at J; junction bases unmatched: 6. This CDR3 spans 13 amino acids. The DNA for the CDR3 is TGTGCCAGCAGGCAGGGGGTTCAGACTGAAGCTTTCTTT. Translating it yields CASRQGVQTEAFF.

This chain joins TRBV2 and TRBJ1-5, with D possibly TRBD1 on 6 matching bases. The ends were cut back, 8 bases at V and 2 bases at J, with 13 bases in the middle. This CDR3 contains 14 residues. In germline, CDR1 is SNHLY, CDR2 FYNNEI. This CDR3 reads CASQRTDGNQPQHF. For the CDR3, the DNA is TGTGCCAGCCAAAGGACAGACGGCAATCAGCCCCAGCATTTT.

The chain combines TRBV9 with TRBJ2-5, with D possibly TRBD1 on 8 matching bases. Trimming cost V 3 bases and J 1 base, with 25 bases left between them. This CDR3 spans 19 amino acids. Germline values: CDR1 SGDLS, CDR2 YYNGEE. In nucleotides, the CDR3 is TGTGCCAGCAGCGGAGGAATCAGGGGGCTAGCGGAGCCCCAAGAGACCCAGTACTTC. It is translated as CASSGGIRGLAEPQETQYF.

This chain joins TRBV7-6 and TRBJ2-7; a weak D match, TRBD2 (5 bases). V was pared by 4 bases and J by 2 bases, with 15 bases between. The CDR3 runs to 15 residues. Germline CDR1 SGHVS, CDR2 FNYEAQ. The CDR3 is CASSSNYRGTYEQYF. CDR3 coding DNA: TGTGCCAGCAGCTCAAACTACCGAGGGACCTACGAGCAGTACTTC.

To note about this clone: Other DNA sequences from this sample encode an identical CDR3 as well. The gene calls are TRBV6-1 and TRBJ2-7; 11 bases agree with TRBD2. The CDR3 has 15 residues. CDR1 is MNHNS, CDR2 SASEGT, per germline. V trimming: 6 bases; J trimming: 1 base; junction bases outside the gene matches: 5. CDR3 protein: CASSETSGSSYEQYF. CDR3 sequence (DNA): TGTGCCAGCAGCGAAACTAGCGGGAGTTCCTACGAGCAGTACTTC.

This clone appeared a single time. The rearrangement links TRBV7-6 to TRBJ2-2; 8 positions agree with TRBD1. The CDR3 runs 18 residues. Germline V gene sequence: CDR1 SGHVS, CDR2 FNYEAQ. Trimming at V came to 5 bases and at J to 4 bases, leaving 15 bases not matched to a gene. The CDR3 region has the DNA TGTGCCAGCAGCCCACTACCTCTTCAGGGGGCGGGCACCGGGGAGCTGTTTTTT. Translating gives CASSPLPLQGAGTGELFF.

This chain links TRBV11-3 with TRBJ1-1; 11 bases agree with TRBD1. Germline loops: CDR1 SGHNT, CDR2 YENEEA. The CDR3 spans 17 residues. The ends lost 3 bases at V and 1 base at J; junction bases unmatched: 7. CDR3 bases: TGTGCCAGCAGCTTGGGACAGGGGGTCTCGTGGAACACTGAAGCTTTCTTT. Its translation: CASSLGQGVSWNTEAFF. The full variable domain, its missing parts supplied by reference TRBV11-3 and TRBJ1-1, is EAGVVQSPRYKIIEKKQPVAFWCNPISGHNTLYWYLQNLGQGPELLIRYENEEAVDDSQLPKDRFSAERLKGVDSTLKIQPAELGDSAVYLCASSLGQGVSWNTEAFFGQGTRLTVV.

The chain couples TRBV9 to TRBJ2-5, with a tentative D call TRBD1 (5 bases). This CDR3 is built from 13 residues. Germline V gene lookup returns CDR1 SGDLS and CDR2 YYNGEE. V gave up 4 bases and J gave up 6 bases, with 13 bases separating them. For the CDR3, the DNA is TGTGCCAGCAGCCCACTTGGGGCGAAGACCCAGTACTTC. This sequence encodes CASSPLGAKTQYF.

The chain combines TRBV27 with TRBJ1-1; 7 bases are shared with TRBD1. The trim removed 6 bases at V and 1 base at J, leaving 8 bases unmatched. The CDR3 has 15 amino acids. Germline assignment: CDR1 MNHEY and CDR2 SMNVEV (reference sequence). The CDR3 region has the DNA TGTGCCAGCAGCCTCAGGGGGGTGAAGAACACTGAAGCTTTCTTT. Translation: CASSLRGVKNTEAFF.

This clone was recorded only once. V and J are TRBV30 and TRBJ1-3; D possibly corresponds to TRBD1 (6 bases). Germline CDR1 GTSNPN, CDR2 SVGIG (reference sequence). V was pared by 0 bases and J by 0 bases, with 9 bases between. This CDR3 spans 15 amino acids. CDR3 sequence: CAWSVGGNSGNTIYF. The CDR3 nucleotides are TGTGCCTGGAGTGTAGGGGGAAACTCTGGAAACACCATATATTTT. Based on the CDR3 plus reference TRBV30 and TRBJ1-3, the full variable domain is SQTIHQWPATLVQPVGSPLSLECTVEGTSNPNLYWYRQAAGRGLQLLFYSVGIGQISSEVPQNLSASRPQDRQFILSSKKLLLSDSGFYLCAWSVGGNSGNTIYFGEGSWLTVV.

V is TRBV19 and J is TRBJ1-5, with D possibly TRBD1 on 6 matching bases. The V end lost 5 bases, the J end lost 4 bases, and 15 bases lay between the germline ends. Per germline, CDR1 LNHDA and CDR2 SQIVND (reference sequence). The CDR3 is made up of 15 amino acids. The CDR3 here is CASSGRTAQNQPQHF. CDR3 coding DNA: TGTGCCAGTAGTGGACGGACAGCTCAGAATCAGCCCCAGCATTTT.

The V and J genes are TRBV7-3 and TRBJ1-1; TRBD1 might be the D (6 bases). The germline V gene encodes CDR1 SGHTA and CDR2 FQGTGA. V lost 1 base, J lost 0 bases, and 15 bases lay in between. The CDR3 runs to 17 residues. In DNA form, the CDR3 reads TGTGCCAGCAGCTTAAGAGGCGGGGGGCGCCTGAACACTGAAGCTTTCTTT. It translates to CASSLRGGGRLNTEAFF.

The chain employs TRBV5-8 and TRBJ1-1; a weak D match, TRBD1 (5 bases). Trimming took off 0 bases at V and 6 bases at J, with 12 bases between the two ends. Per the germline V gene, CDR1 is SGHTS and CDR2 is YDEGEE. The CDR3 spans 14 residues. The DNA for the CDR3 is TGTGCCAGCAGCTTGGGATGGGGGGGGGCTGAAGCTTTCTTT. Its translation is CASSLGWGGAEAFF.

The chain combines TRBV6-6 with TRBJ1-3, with 7 bases lining up with TRBD1. Germline assignment: CDR1 MNHNY and CDR2 SVGAGI (reference sequence). This CDR3 region has 15 residues. With 6 bases clipped from V and 2 bases from J, the junction kept 7 bases outside the gene matches. The CDR3 DNA reads as TGTGCCAGCAGGCTTGGGACAGTGACTGGAAACACCATATATTTT. It is translated as CASRLGTVTGNTIYF.

The chain joins TRBV23-1 to TRBJ2-2, with D possibly TRBD2 on 6 matching bases. TRBV23-1 is filed as an ORF, its function uncertain. V lost 8 bases and J 4 bases, leaving 17 bases between the germline ends. The CDR3 loop spans 15 amino acids. The chain's CDR3 is CASRTPGLFTGELFF. Written as DNA, the CDR3 is TGCGCCAGCCGCACCCCGGGACTGTTCACCGGGGAGCTGTTTTTT.

The V gene is TRBV11-3, the J gene TRBJ2-1; TRBD2 is a possible D gene (7 bases). The CDR3 is 16 residues long. Between the trimmed V and J ends, which lost 2 bases and 6 bases, there was a span of 17 bases. CDR1 and CDR2 (germline): SGHNT, YENEEA. DNA for the CDR3: TGTGCCAGCAGCTTATCGGGGGGCCGCTTGGGCAATGAGCAGTTCTTC. This sequence encodes CASSLSGGRLGNEQFF.

V usage is TRBV7-6 and J usage is TRBJ2-5, with D tentatively TRBD2 (7 bases). From germline, CDR1 is SGHVS and CDR2 FNYEAQ. V was shortened by 1 base and J by 11 bases, with 20 bases between the two germline ends. The CDR3 runs 15 residues. The CDR3 is CASSLVLGGAREQYF. The CDR3, as DNA: TGTGCCAGCAGCTTAGTACTTGGGGGGGCGCGAGAGCAGTACTTC.

The genes are TRBV2 and TRBJ2-7, with 10 bases lining up with TRBD1. This CDR3 contains 15 residues. J gave up 5 bases and V 4 bases, and 8 bases lay outside the gene matches. Germline CDR1 reads SNHLY; CDR2 reads FYNNEI. The chain's CDR3 is CASSGDRGPMDEQYF. The CDR3 coding sequence is TGTGCCAGCAGTGGCGACAGGGGGCCAATGGACGAGCAGTACTTC.

The V gene is TRBV10-3, the J gene TRBJ1-2, with 7 bases lining up with TRBD1. The CDR3 covers 16 residues. J was trimmed by 3 bases and V by 6 bases; bases with no gene match: 13. Looked up from germline, CDR1 is ENHRY and CDR2 is SYGVKD. In nucleotides, the CDR3 is TGTGCCATCAGCCCTTGGGGGACAGTGGAGGACTATGGCTACACCTTC. As protein: CAISPWGTVEDYGYTF.

The rearrangement joins TRBV6-1 to TRBJ1-5, with 7 bases identical to TRBD1. CDR1 and CDR2 from the germline V gene are MNHNS and SASEGT. CDR3 size: 15 residues. The V segment lost 8 bases and the J segment 4 bases; nucleotides outside the gene matches: 11. The CDR3 nucleotides are TGTGCCAGCTCTGACTTCAGGGGGATTAATCAGCCCCAGCATTTT. Its translation: CASSDFRGINQPQHF.

J is TRBJ2-3 and V is TRBV5-6; TRBD2 aligns across 10 bases. The germline V gene encodes CDR1 SGHDT and CDR2 YYEEEE. V lost 5 bases and J lost 2; bases outside the gene matches: 5. The CDR3 is made up of 15 amino acids. The CDR3 DNA reads TGTGCCAGCAGATTTGGACTAGCGGTCACAGATACGCAGTATTTT. Translating it yields CASRFGLAVTDTQYF.

The V and J genes are TRBV6-6 and TRBJ1-5; TRBD1 matches 7 bases. The length of the CDR3 is 16 residues. The germline V gene has CDR1 MNHNY and CDR2 SVGAGI (reference sequence). The trim removed 2 bases at V and 9 bases at J, leaving 13 bases unmatched. The chain's CDR3 is CASSYETGPGVGPQHF. The CDR3 DNA is TGTGCCAGCAGTTACGAGACAGGGCCGGGAGTCGGGCCCCAGCATTTT.